This record concerns one TCR beta chain sequence. The antigen remains unidentified. TCRdb redid the calling of the reads with MiXCR, one entry per CDR3 protein. The sample consists of a few hundred thousand distinct CDR3 sequences, around 40% of them appearing once. This entry is derived from a study of T cell repertoires in cytomegalovirus infection. For the study at large: Public TCR beta signatures marked donors with CMV infection and the matching HLA.

Notes on the study in general: Based on cumulative public TCR beta family frequency, carriers of CMV plus the relevant HLA were identified.

CDR3 length: 15 amino acids. J gave up 3 bases and V 3 bases, and 6 bases lay outside the gene matches. Germline CDR1 SGHTA, CDR2 FQGNSA. The source is a human donor in good health (CMV status not recorded). Some clones in this sample may be carry-over from other donors' samples. Sequences were derived from cultured PBMCs, sampled from culture after CMV antigen stimulation. The chain combines TRBV7-2 with TRBJ2-7; TRBD2 matches 9 bases. CDR3 sequence: CASSFPSGAHYEQYF. CDR3 nucleotides: TGTGCCAGCAGCTTCCCTAGCGGGGCCCACTACGAGCAGTACTTC.